This T cell receptor (beta chain) was observed in a study of T cells after yellow fever vaccination (dated by TCRdb to the late 2010s). For the wider study: Libraries from fractions with low cell numbers were prepared with the SMART-Seq v4 Ultra Low Input RNA kit. Two healthy male donors, one aged 18 to 29 and one aged 30 to 40 years, made up the cohort. To follow T-cell clones before and after both primary and booster YFV17D yellow fever vaccination, bulk TCR alpha and beta repertoires underwent longitudinal sequencing. Blood was collected at multiple timepoints before and after primary and secondary immunization, and bulk PBMC replicates and cell subsets were isolated. Broader findings and caveats from the paper: FACS-sorted repertoires could contain abundant contaminating clonotypes from the bulk population, so computational filtering was required. A small fraction of clonotypes showed up in both the CD4 and CD8 compartments, probably as a result of convergent recombination. The secondary T-cell response was found to be weaker but faster than the primary response, with a peak reached on day 5 rather than on day 15. Because the study included only a couple of donors, the extent to which the findings can be generalized is limited. After the booster, most of the clones that had expanded following primary vaccination were detected again (roughly 96% of CD4 and around 90% of CD8), which suggests that memory was broadly maintained.

What the treatment or condition label conveys for this sample: live attenuated yellow fever vaccine strain. At each blood-draw timepoint, two biological replicates of bulk PBMCs were collected. PBMCs were isolated from peripheral blood using a standard Ficoll-Paque protocol. RNA was extracted with TriZol from bulk PBMCs, CD4 and CD8 fractions, and dextramer-positive and dextramer-negative fractions. V trim: 6 bases; J trim: 9 bases; unmatched bases: 16. The CDR3 numbers 16 residues from cysteine through phenylalanine. Here the CDR3 DNA is all that survives: 48 bases in frame from base 1. CDR1 and CDR2 were assigned from the germline V gene as SGHRS and YFSETQ. The listed sequencing device is Illumina NovaSeq 6000. TCR cDNA was made using 5'RACE template switching, a step that added a universal primer site and unique molecular identifiers. Priming of cDNA synthesis was performed from both the TCR alpha and TCR beta constant segments. Two PCR steps were used to amplify libraries, with sample barcodes and sequencing adapters being added in the second step. Sequencing of libraries was performed on Illumina HiSeq 2500 (2x100 bp) or NovaSeq (2x150 bp). Under the source paper's analysis protocol: MIGEC was used to demultiplex reads and collapse the reads into UMI consensus sequences, and MiXCR was used for V(D)J alignment. Using edgeR on replicate PBMC samples, clonotypes were called vaccine-responding if FDR was below 0.01 and the log2 fold change was above 5 up to day 15. Each bulk clonotype was labeled CD4 or CD8 based on which sequenced repertoire, CD4 or CD8, contained the clonotype at higher abundance. Using fastp at Q25 and MiXCR, TCRdb reprocessed the public reads and kept productive beta chains. CDR3 protein sequences are deduplicated, and each keeps its most common genes and DNA. None of the V and J calls come from the authors' own analysis; TCRdb made them. The table for this sample lists about 350,000 distinct CDR3 sequences; roughly 4.3% of them were counted only once. Jointly, the top ten make up about 26% of the sample.

This clonotype has a count of ten or more. The antigen it binds to is not known. No per-base quality is available; no much larger clone lies one base away. The source was PBMCs, collected 5 days after the yellow fever booster vaccination. The receptor was derived from a young man who received the YFV17D yellow fever vaccine. The rearranged segments are TRBV5-1 and TRBJ2-1, with TRBD2 identical over 9 junction bases. The nucleotides are TGCGCCAGCATCACCGGAGAGGCGGGGGGGCTCGGTGAGCAGTTCTTC. It specifies CASITGEAGGLGEQFF. The reference TRBV5-1 and TRBJ2-1 proteins fill in what lies around the CDR3, so the full variable domain reads KAGVTQTPRYLIKTRGQQVTLSCSPISGHRSVSWYQQTPGQGLQFLFEYFSETQRNKGNFPGRFSGRQFSNSRSEMNVSTLELGDSALYLCASITGEAGGLGEQFFGPGTRLTVL.